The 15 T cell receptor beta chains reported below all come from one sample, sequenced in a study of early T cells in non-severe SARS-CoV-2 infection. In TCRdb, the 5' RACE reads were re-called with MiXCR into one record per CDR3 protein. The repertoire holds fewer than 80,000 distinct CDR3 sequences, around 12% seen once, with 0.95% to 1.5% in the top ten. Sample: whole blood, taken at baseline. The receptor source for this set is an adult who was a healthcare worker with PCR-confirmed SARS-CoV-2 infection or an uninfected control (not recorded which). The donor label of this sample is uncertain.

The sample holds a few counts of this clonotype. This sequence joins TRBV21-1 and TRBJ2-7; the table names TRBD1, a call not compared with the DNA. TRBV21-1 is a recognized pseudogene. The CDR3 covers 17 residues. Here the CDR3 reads CASSIIGDRGSTYEQYV. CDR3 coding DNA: TGTGCCAGCAGCATCATCGGGGACAGGGGATCGACTTACGAGCAGTACGTC.

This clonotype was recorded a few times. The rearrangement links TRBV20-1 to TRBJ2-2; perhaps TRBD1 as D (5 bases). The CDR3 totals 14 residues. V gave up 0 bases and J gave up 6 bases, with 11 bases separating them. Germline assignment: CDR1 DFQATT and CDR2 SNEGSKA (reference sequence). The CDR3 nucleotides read TGCAGTGCTAGAGATCGTGTGGGGCCCGGGGAGCTGTTTTTT. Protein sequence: CSARDRVGPGELFF.

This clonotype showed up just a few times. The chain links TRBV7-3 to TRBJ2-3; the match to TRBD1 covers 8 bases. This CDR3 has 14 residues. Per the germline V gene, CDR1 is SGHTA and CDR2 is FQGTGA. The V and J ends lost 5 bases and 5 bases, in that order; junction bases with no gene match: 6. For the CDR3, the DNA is TGTGCCAGCAGCGAACAGGGGGGCGGAGATACGCAGTATTTT. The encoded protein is CASSEQGGGDTQYF. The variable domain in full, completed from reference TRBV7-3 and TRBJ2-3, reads GAGVSQTPSNKVTEKGKYVELRCDPISGHTALYWYRQSLGQGPEFLIYFQGTGAADDSGLPNDRFFAVRPEGSVSTLKIQRTERGDSAVYLCASSEQGGGDTQYFGPGTRLTVL.

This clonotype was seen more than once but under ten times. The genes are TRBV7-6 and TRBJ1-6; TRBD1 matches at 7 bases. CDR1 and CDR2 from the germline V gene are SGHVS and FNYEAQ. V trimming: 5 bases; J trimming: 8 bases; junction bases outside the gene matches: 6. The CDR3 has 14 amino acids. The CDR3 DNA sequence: TGTGCCAGCAGCCGTACAGGGGTGGATTCACCCCTCCACTTT. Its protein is CASSRTGVDSPLHF.

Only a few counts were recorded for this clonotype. The CDR3 DNA follows: TGTGCCAGCAGGGGACAGGGGACGGATACGCAGTATTTT. Protein product: CASRGQGTDTQYF. The chain joins TRBV7-3 to TRBJ2-3, with 10 bases aligning to TRBD1. The V and J ends lost 6 bases and 6 bases, in that order; junction bases with no gene match: 3. This CDR3 has 13 residues. CDR1 SGHTA and CDR2 FQGTGA come from the germline V gene.

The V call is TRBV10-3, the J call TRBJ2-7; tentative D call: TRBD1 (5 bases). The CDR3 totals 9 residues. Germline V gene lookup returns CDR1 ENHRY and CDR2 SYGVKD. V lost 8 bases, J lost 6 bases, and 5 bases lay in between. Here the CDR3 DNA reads TGTGCCATCCAGGGCGAGCAGTACGTC. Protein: CAIQGEQYV.

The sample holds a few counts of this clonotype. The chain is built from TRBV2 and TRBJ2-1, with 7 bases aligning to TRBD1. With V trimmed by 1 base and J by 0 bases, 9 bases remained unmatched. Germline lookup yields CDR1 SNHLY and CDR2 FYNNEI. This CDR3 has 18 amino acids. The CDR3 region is CASSEGDRVHSSYNEQFF. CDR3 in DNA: TGTGCCAGCAGTGAAGGAGACAGGGTCCACAGCTCCTACAATGAGCAGTTCTTC.

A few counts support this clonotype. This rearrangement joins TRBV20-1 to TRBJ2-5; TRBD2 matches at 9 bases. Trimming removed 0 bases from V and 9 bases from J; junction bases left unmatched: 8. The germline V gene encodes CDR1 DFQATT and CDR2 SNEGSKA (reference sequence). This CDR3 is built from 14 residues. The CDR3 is CSARDGRLAVAQYF. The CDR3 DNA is TGCAGTGCTAGAGATGGACGACTAGCGGTGGCCCAGTACTTC.

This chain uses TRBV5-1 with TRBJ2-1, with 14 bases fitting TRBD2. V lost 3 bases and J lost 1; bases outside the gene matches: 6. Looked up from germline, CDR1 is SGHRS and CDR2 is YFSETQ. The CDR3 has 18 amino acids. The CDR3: CASSSRTSGGLSYNEQFF. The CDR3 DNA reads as TGCGCCAGCAGCTCTAGGACTAGCGGGGGGCTATCCTACAATGAGCAGTTCTTC.

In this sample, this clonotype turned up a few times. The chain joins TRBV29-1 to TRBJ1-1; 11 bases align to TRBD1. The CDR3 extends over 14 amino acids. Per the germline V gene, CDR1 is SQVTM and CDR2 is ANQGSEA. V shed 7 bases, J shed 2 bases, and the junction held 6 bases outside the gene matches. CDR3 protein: CSAVDRGQNTEAFF. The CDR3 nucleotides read TGCAGCGCAGTGGACAGGGGGCAAAACACTGAAGCTTTCTTT.

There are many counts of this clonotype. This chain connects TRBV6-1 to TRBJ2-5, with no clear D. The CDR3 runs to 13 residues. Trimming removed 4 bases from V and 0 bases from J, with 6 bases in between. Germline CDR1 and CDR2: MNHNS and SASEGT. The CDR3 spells CASSVGDQETQYF. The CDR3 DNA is TGTGCCAGCAGTGTGGGCGACCAAGAGACCCAGTACTTC.

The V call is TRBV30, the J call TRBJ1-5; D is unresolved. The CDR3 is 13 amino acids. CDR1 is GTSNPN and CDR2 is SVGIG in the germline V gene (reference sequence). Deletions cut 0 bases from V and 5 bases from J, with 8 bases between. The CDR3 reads CAWSVAQDQPQHF. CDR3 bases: TGTGCCTGGAGTGTCGCTCAGGATCAGCCCCAGCATTTT.

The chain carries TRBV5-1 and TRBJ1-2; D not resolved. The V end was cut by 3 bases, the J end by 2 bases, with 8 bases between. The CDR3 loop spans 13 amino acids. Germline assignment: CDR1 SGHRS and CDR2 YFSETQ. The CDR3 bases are TGCGCCAGCAGCTCGGAACGAAACTATGGCTACACCTTC. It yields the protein CASSSERNYGYTF.

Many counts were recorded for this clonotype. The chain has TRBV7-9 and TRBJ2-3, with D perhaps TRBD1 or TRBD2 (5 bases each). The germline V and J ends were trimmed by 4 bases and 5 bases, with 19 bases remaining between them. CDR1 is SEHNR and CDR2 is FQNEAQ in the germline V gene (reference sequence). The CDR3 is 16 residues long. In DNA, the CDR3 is TGTGCCAGCAGCTGGAGTATTGGGGCACGGGGAGATACGCAGTATTTT. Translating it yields CASSWSIGARGDTQYF.

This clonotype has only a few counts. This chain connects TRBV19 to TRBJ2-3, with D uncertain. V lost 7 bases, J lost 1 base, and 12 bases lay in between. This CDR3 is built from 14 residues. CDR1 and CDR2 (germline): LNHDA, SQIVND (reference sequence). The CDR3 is CASTTGQGTDTQYF. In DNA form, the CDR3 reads TGTGCCAGTACCACCGGGCAGGGCACAGATACGCAGTATTTT.